Listed below are T cell receptor beta chains from one sample, sequenced in a study of CD4 T cells in relation to SARS-CoV-2 and coronaviruses. Profiled with immunoSEQ multiplex PCR; TCRdb holds only in-frame clones, not every one. The data hold 65,000 or so clones, with 75% to 90% observed a single time. Sequencing was performed on memory CD4+ T cells from PBMCs. The receptors derive from a human donor in good health. CDR3s include the opening cysteine and the closing phenylalanine or tryptophan. A D gene is named only where the DNA matches it firmly. Some rows have no size entry. The others give once, few or many, or a class for an expanded clone.

j_call clone_size v_call d_call cdr3_aa cdr3_nt
TRBJ1-1 - TRBV30 - CAWRRRDTQNTEAFF TGTGCCTGGAGGCGAAGAGACACTCAGAACACTGAAGCTTTCTTT
TRBJ2-7 - TRBV5-4 TRBD2 CASSLAGGDLYEQYF TGTGCCAGCAGCTTGGCGGGAGGGGACTTATACGAGCAGTACTTC
TRBJ1-2 once TRBV21-1 - CASSPELRLRSYTF TGTGCCAGCAGCCCTGAGTTACGGCTGCGGAGCTACACCTTC
TRBJ1-4 - TRBV4-1 - CASSLLGRRTNEKLFF TGCGCCAGCAGCCTGCTGGGGCGCAGGACTAATGAAAAACTGTTTTTT
TRBJ2-7 - TRBV2 TRBD1 CASKGQASYEQYF TGTGCCAGCAAGGGACAGGCCTCCTACGAGCAGTACTTC
TRBJ2-6 - TRBV18 TRBD1 CASSQQGGPGANVLTF TGTGCCAGCTCACAACAAGGGGGCCCTGGGGCCAACGTCCTGACTTTC
TRBJ2-2 - TRBV19 TRBD1 CASSWRARGRNTGELFF TGTGCCAGTAGTTGGCGGGCCAGGGGGCGAAACACCGGGGAGCTGTTTTTT
TRBJ2-7 - TRBV6-5 TRBD2 CASFRTGGNEQYF TGTGCCAGCTTCCGGACGGGGGGGAACGAGCAGTACTTC
TRBJ2-2 once TRBV7-8 TRBD2 CASSLSGGNTGELFF TGTGCCAGCAGCTTAAGCGGGGGGAACACCGGGGAGCTGTTTTTT
TRBJ2-1 - TRBV19 TRBD2 CASSITVGREYGNEQFF TGTGCCAGTAGTATTACCGTAGGGCGGGAGTATGGTAATGAGCAGTTCTTC
TRBJ2-3 - TRBV9 - CASDVGGGDTQYF TGTGCCAGCGATGTAGGGGGTGGAGATACGCAGTATTTT
TRBJ1-2 - TRBV5-1 TRBD1 CASSIGTGVHYGYTF TGCGCCAGCAGCATCGGGACAGGGGTCCACTATGGCTACACCTTC
TRBJ1-2 few TRBV3-1/TRBV3-2 - CASSLQGSYGYTF TGTGCCAGCAGCCTACAGGGTAGCTATGGCTACACCTTC
TRBJ2-1 once TRBV2 TRBD2 CASSEGGGRADNEQFF TGTGCCAGCAGCGAGGGTGGCGGGAGGGCCGACAATGAGCAGTTCTTC
TRBJ2-7 - TRBV6-1 TRBD2 CASSDPGLLYEQYF TGTGCCAGCAGTGATCCGGGACTACTCTACGAGCAGTACTTC
TRBJ1-2 - TRBV19 TRBD1 CASSISTGGTNYGYTF TGTGCCAGTAGTATCTCGACAGGGGGGACTAACTATGGCTACACCTTC
TRBJ1-4 - TRBV7-9 TRBD1 CASSSGQGNTNEKLFF TGTGCCAGCAGCTCGGGACAGGGAAACACTAATGAAAAACTGTTTTTT
TRBJ1-5 - TRBV5-6 TRBD1 CASSLGGGHQPQHF TGTGCCAGCAGCTTGGGAGGGGGCCATCAGCCCCAGCATTTT
TRBJ2-2 - TRBV5-1 - CASKQGTGTGELFF TGCGCCAGCAAACAGGGTACAGGCACCGGGGAGCTGTTTTTT
TRBJ1-5 - TRBV24-1 - CATSGTGRNQPQHF TGTGCCACCAGTGGTACCGGGAGAAATCAGCCCCAGCATTTT
TRBJ2-2 - TRBV3-1/TRBV3-2 - CASSQVRNTGELFF TGTGCCAGCAGCCAAGTTCGGAACACCGGGGAGCTGTTTTTT
TRBJ1-2 - TRBV5-1 - CASSPAGGDYGYTF TGCGCCAGCAGCCCTGCGGGGGGGGACTATGGCTACACCTTC
TRBJ2-5 once TRBV6-1 - CASSEDRASETQYF TGTGCCAGCAGTGAAGACAGGGCTAGTGAGACCCAGTACTTC
TRBJ1-2 - TRBV7-2 - CASSPGGAGRNYGYTF TGTGCCAGCAGCCCCGGGGGCGCGGGGCGTAACTATGGCTACACCTTC
TRBJ1-1 - TRBV28 TRBD1 CASSPRTGWNTEAFF TGTGCCAGCAGTCCTCGGACAGGGTGGAACACTGAAGCTTTCTTT
TRBJ2-3 once TRBV6-6 TRBD2 CASSRWTSGELTDTQYF TGTGCCAGCAGTCGATGGACTAGCGGGGAACTCACAGATACGCAGTATTTT
TRBJ2-1 - TRBV10-1 - CASSMGVGSYNEQFF TGCGCCAGCAGTATGGGGGTAGGCTCCTACAATGAGCAGTTCTTC
TRBJ1-1 - TRBV19 - CASSIGGGDTEAFF TGTGCCAGTAGTATAGGTGGAGGGGACACTGAAGCTTTCTTT
TRBJ2-3 - TRBV9 TRBD2 CASTLGGGSLAGSPDTQYF TGTGCCAGCACCCTGGGAGGGGGGTCCCTAGCGGGGTCCCCAGATACGCAGTATTTT
TRBJ2-5 - TRBV28 - CASSFPGGAWTQYF TGTGCCAGCAGTTTCCCTGGTGGGGCCTGGACCCAGTACTTC
TRBJ2-2 once TRBV18 TRBD1 CASSQVQGRHAGELFF TGTGCCAGCTCACAGGTACAGGGGCGGCACGCCGGGGAGCTGTTTTTT
TRBJ2-5 - TRBV6-5 - CASRDRGGTETQYF TGTGCCAGCAGAGACAGAGGGGGGACGGAGACCCAGTACTTC
TRBJ2-7 - TRBV6-5 - CASRQGQLPYEQYF TGTGCCAGCAGGCAAGGGCAGCTCCCCTACGAGCAGTACTTC
TRBJ1-5 - TRBV5-1 TRBD1 CASSLAPGGAAAQPQHF TGCGCCAGCAGCTTGGCACCAGGGGGCGCGGCGGCTCAGCCCCAGCATTTT
TRBJ2-1 once TRBV19 TRBD2 CASSISAGAKVEQFF TGTGCCAGTAGTATATCAGCGGGGGCCAAGGTTGAGCAGTTCTTC
TRBJ1-3 - TRBV29-1 TRBD1 CSVEQGAAGNTIYF TGCAGCGTAGAACAGGGGGCGGCTGGAAACACCATATATTTT
TRBJ1-1 once TRBV7-9 - CASSRGNKYTEAFF TGTGCCAGCAGCAGGGGAAATAAGTACACTGAAGCTTTCTTT
TRBJ2-7 once TRBV18 - CASSRTADSYEQYF TGTGCCAGCTCACGGACAGCCGATTCCTACGAGCAGTACTTC
TRBJ2-5 - TRBV2 TRBD2 CASSGSSGGAETQYF TGTGCCAGCAGTGGGTCTAGCGGGGGAGCGGAGACCCAGTACTTC
TRBJ2-1 - TRBV11-2 - CASSLGVGSYNEQFF TGTGCCAGCAGCTTAGGGGTAGGATCCTACAATGAGCAGTTCTTC
TRBJ2-1 - TRBV5-1 TRBD1 CASSLAFRDRNNEQFF TGCGCCAGCAGCTTGGCCTTCCGGGACAGAAACAATGAGCAGTTCTTC
TRBJ2-7 once TRBV10-3 TRBD2 CAISEPRPSSGGKPNEQYF TGTGCCATCAGTGAGCCCCGTCCCTCTAGCGGGGGCAAACCTAACGAGCAGTACTTC
TRBJ2-3 - TRBV7-3 - CASSPRTRQTSTDTQYF TGTGCCAGCAGCCCCCGAACCCGACAAACCAGCACAGATACGCAGTATTTT
TRBJ2-1 - TRBV5-1 TRBD2 CASSSGRALNEQFF TGCGCCAGCAGTAGCGGGAGGGCCTTGAATGAGCAGTTCTTC
TRBJ2-5 - TRBV5-1 TRBD1 CASSMGQGETQYF TGCGCCAGCAGCATGGGACAGGGGGAGACCCAGTACTTC
TRBJ1-1 few TRBV29-1 TRBD1 CSAQGQPNTEAFF TGCAGCGCCCAGGGACAGCCAAACACTGAAGCTTTCTTT
TRBJ2-3 - TRBV9 TRBD1 CASSVADRGTDTQYF TGTGCCAGCAGCGTAGCGGACAGGGGCACAGATACGCAGTATTTT